This record concerns one T cell receptor beta chain sequence. Its antigen is as yet unknown. These data belong to a study of OX40 agonist ivuxolimab in advanced cancers. Data came from immunoSEQ multiplex PCR; TCRdb stores just in-frame clones and leaves some out. The sample lists about 50,000 clones; around 90% were seen once. Broader study findings: Dose levels from 0.1 to 3.0 mg/kg saw CD4+ and CD8+ blood T cells expand clonally by week 6.

Trimming cost V 4 bases and J 0 bases, with 9 bases left between them. CDR1 is MNHEY and CDR2 is SVGAGI in the germline V gene. This CDR3 comprises 14 residues. This receptor was identified in an adult with an advanced solid tumor such as melanoma, head and neck, liver or kidney cancer. The input for sequencing was CD4+ or CD8+ T cells sorted from blood, taken in a trial of the OX40 agonist ivuxolimab. The chain is built from TRBV6-5 and TRBJ1-2; D is possibly TRBD1 (5 bases). This chain's CDR3 is CASSLDTTNYGYTF. The CDR3 nucleotides read TGTGCCAGCAGTTTGGACACAACTAACTATGGCTACACCTTC.